Presented here are 4 T cell receptor beta chains from one specimen sequenced in a study of blood T cell repertoires in COVID-19. Clones were read by immunoSEQ multiplex PCR, and TCRdb kept only the in-frame ones, dropping some. The profile shows approximately 300,000 clones, more than 85% of them singletons. The sequencing sample was made of PBMCs or T cells enriched from blood (not recorded which). The receptor source for this set is a woman aged 25 to 45 who had recovered from COVID-19.

This clone was detected only once. This chain connects TRBV6-2 or TRBV6-3 to TRBJ1-2; 9 bases fit TRBD1. V was clipped by 2 bases and J by 2 bases; unmatched bases: 3. CDR3 length: 15 residues. Per germline, CDR1 MNHEY and CDR2 SVGEGT. CDR3 loop: CASSYGTGYNYGYTF. The CDR3 DNA is TGTGCCAGCAGTTACGGGACAGGGTACAACTATGGCTACACCTTC.

This sequence joins TRBV28 and TRBJ1-2; D perhaps matches TRBD1 (6 bases). Germline CDR1 is MDHEN and CDR2 is SYDVKM. Trimming pared 5 bases from V and 7 bases from J, leaving 11 bases between. CDR3 length equals 12 residues. The CDR3 nucleotides read TGTGCCAGCAGTGGAAGGGGGGGTGGCTACACCTTC. It codes for CASSGRGGGYTF.

The table lists this clone with a count of one. The J gene is TRBJ2-2, the V gene TRBV4-3; 13 bases align to TRBD2. The J segment lost 1 base and the V segment lost 1 base, leaving 0 bases of the junction unmatched. The CDR3 is 17 residues long. Per germline, CDR1 LGHNA and CDR2 YSLEER. CDR3 sequence (DNA): TGCGCCAGCAGCCAAGGACTAGCGGGGGGGAACACCGGGGAGCTGTTTTTT. This encodes CASSQGLAGGNTGELFF.

The rearrangement links TRBV2 to TRBJ1-4; 7 bases match TRBD1. The CDR3 sequence is 13 residues long. Germline V lookup: CDR1 SNHLY, CDR2 FYNNEI. J lost 7 bases, V lost 6 bases, and 5 bases had no gene match. The CDR3 reads CASRWTGSEKLFF. The CDR3, as DNA: TGTGCCAGCAGATGGACAGGTAGTGAAAAACTGTTTTTT.